This T cell receptor beta chain emerged from a study of blood T cell repertoires in COVID-19. About the study: Acute and convalescent COVID-19 specimens originated in the United States, Italy and Spain. Sample material is recorded as cDNA or gDNA derived from T cells, B-cell-depleted T cells, or PBMCs.

This clone came up once. The CDR3 runs to 16 residues. V lost 4 bases, J lost 2 bases, and 7 bases stayed unmatched. Germline V CDR1 and CDR2: LGHNA, YNFKEQ. How the authors handled the data: Amplification of reference gene primers was used by the study to estimate nucleated cell counts. Measured with immunoSEQ multiplex PCR; TCRdb has only the in-frame clones, and not every one. That table is the source of V, J and clone size, and D and trimming were worked out from the DNA. The sample includes around 46,000 clones, around 87% of them seen just once. The chain joins TRBV4-2 to TRBJ1-2; 10 bases are shared with TRBD1. Sequences were obtained from peripheral blood. This TCR was recovered from a middle-aged man with active COVID-19. CDR3 protein: CASSPGEGQGNYGYTF. DNA of the CDR3: TGTGCCAGCAGCCCAGGTGAGGGACAGGGGAACTATGGCTACACCTTC.